Sequencing of this TCR beta chain was carried out in a study of cytotoxic CD8 clonotypes in ibrutinib-treated CLL. Study findings and constraints: Collection times varied between progressing and sustained-remission patients. T-cell clonality at baseline went above that of age-matched healthy donors and rose and fell with circulating CD8+ T-cell counts.

Assay used: immunoSEQ multiplex PCR; TCRdb lists only in-frame clones, some missing. The sample yields some 200,000 clones, roughly three quarters seen once. On this clone itself: The antigen is undetermined.

Germline CDR1 reads MDHEN; CDR2 reads SYDVKM. The CDR3 consists of 14 residues. V trimming: 7 bases; J trimming: 1 base; junction bases outside the gene matches: 4. This material consisted of PBMCs, taken after 12 months of ibrutinib treatment. The receptor comes from a human donor with chronic lymphocytic leukemia. V gene TRBV28 combines with J gene TRBJ1-1; 9 bases are a match to TRBD1. DNA for the CDR3: TGTGCCAGCACCGCGGACAGGGGGAACACTGAAGCTTTCTTT. Its translation is CASTADRGNTEAFF. Full variable domain (missing parts from reference TRBV28 and TRBJ1-1): DVKVTQSSRYLVKRTGEKVFLECVQDMDHENMFWYRQDPGLGLRLIYFSYDVKMKEKGDIPEGYSVSREKKERFSLILESASTNQTSMYLCASTADRGNTEAFFGQGTRLTVV.